A selection of T cell receptor beta chains follows, all from one sample in a study of T cell repertoires in cytomegalovirus infection. The antigens these receptors bind are not known. TCRdb processed the reads anew with MiXCR; each CDR3 protein has one entry. Of 900,000 to 950,000 distinct CDR3 sequences in the sample, roughly 31% are singletons; the top ten hold over 11%. Sequences were derived from cultured CD8+ T cells from PBMCs, sampled from culture after CMV antigen stimulation. These receptors were taken from a human donor in good health (CMV status not recorded). Some clones in this sample may be carry-over from other donors' samples. The CDR3 runs from the conserved cysteine through the conserved F or W. D genes are given only for firm matches. Rows may omit the clone size; those that give it use once, few, many or a size class.

D gene: TRBD2
V gene: TRBV7-2
J gene: TRBJ2-1
clone size: many
CDR3 protein: CASSLISGNEQFF
CDR3 DNA: TGTGCCAGCAGCTTAATTAGCGGGAATGAGCAGTTCTTC

D gene: NA
V gene: TRBV6-1
J gene: TRBJ1-5
clone size: NA
CDR3 protein: CASSVEGYQPQHF
CDR3 DNA: TGTGCCAGCAGTGTTGAGGGATATCAGCCCCAGCATTTT

D gene: NA
V gene: TRBV29-1
J gene: TRBJ2-7
clone size: NA
CDR3 protein: CSVDNGNEQYF
CDR3 DNA: TGCAGCGTTGATAACGGGAACGAGCAGTACTTC

D gene: NA
V gene: TRBV5-8
J gene: TRBJ2-3
clone size: few
CDR3 protein: CASSVGAQGTLTDTQYF
CDR3 DNA: TGTGCCAGCAGCGTCGGGGCCCAGGGGACCCTCACAGATACGCAGTATTTT

D gene: NA
V gene: TRBV12-5
J gene: TRBJ2-1
clone size: NA
CDR3 protein: CASGWEVEEQASLLDNEQFF
CDR3 DNA: TGTGCTAGTGGTTGGGAAGTTGAGGAGCAGGCCTCCCTTTTGGACAATGAGCAGTTCTTC

D gene: NA
V gene: TRBV6-2/TRBV6-3
J gene: TRBJ1-2
clone size: few
CDR3 protein: CASLQGFSLGYTF
CDR3 DNA: TGTGCCAGCCTTCAGGGGTTTTCCCTTGGCTACACCTTC

D gene: NA
V gene: TRBV6-6
J gene: TRBJ2-5
clone size: few
CDR3 protein: CASSYSPGTRQETQYF
CDR3 DNA: TGTGCCAGCAGTTACTCCCCCGGGACCCGGCAAGAGACCCAGTACTTC

D gene: TRBD2
V gene: TRBV7-2
J gene: TRBJ2-7
clone size: many
CDR3 protein: CASRSAGEVLSEQYF
CDR3 DNA: TGTGCCAGCAGATCCGCGGGAGAAGTTTTAAGCGAGCAGTACTTC

D gene: TRBD1
V gene: TRBV5-4
J gene: TRBJ2-2
clone size: once
CDR3 protein: CASSFNRGRGGELFF
CDR3 DNA: TGTGCCAGCAGCTTCAACAGGGGGCGAGGCGGGGAGCTGTTTTTT

D gene: NA
V gene: TRBV6-8
J gene: TRBJ2-2
clone size: NA
CDR3 protein: CASSSLGRIGELFF
CDR3 DNA: TGTGCCAGCAGTTCCTTGGGCCGGATCGGGGAGCTGTTTTTT

D gene: TRBD2
V gene: TRBV19
J gene: TRBJ2-7
clone size: few
CDR3 protein: CASLAGDGTYEQYF
CDR3 DNA: TGTGCCAGTCTAGCGGGAGACGGTACCTACGAGCAGTACTTC

D gene: NA
V gene: TRBV25-1
J gene: TRBJ2-2
clone size: NA
CDR3 protein: CASSDAGSNTGELFF
CDR3 DNA: TGTGCCAGCAGTGATGCGGGGTCGAACACCGGGGAGCTGTTTTTT

D gene: TRBD2
V gene: TRBV7-8
J gene: TRBJ2-1
clone size: few
CDR3 protein: CASSRLAGGHNEQFF
CDR3 DNA: TGTGCCAGCAGCAGACTAGCGGGGGGTCACAATGAGCAGTTCTTC

D gene: TRBD1
V gene: TRBV19
J gene: TRBJ1-1
clone size: NA
CDR3 protein: CASHDRVNTEAFF
CDR3 DNA: TGTGCCAGTCACGACAGGGTAAACACTGAAGCTTTCTTT

D gene: NA
V gene: TRBV5-1
J gene: TRBJ1-4
clone size: few
CDR3 protein: CASRSLRTLDEKLFF
CDR3 DNA: TGCGCCAGCAGGAGTCTCAGGACATTAGATGAAAAACTGTTTTTT

D gene: TRBD2
V gene: TRBV4-2
J gene: TRBJ2-1
clone size: few
CDR3 protein: CASSQDGPSGGYNEQFF
CDR3 DNA: TGTGCCAGCAGCCAAGACGGTCCAAGCGGGGGGTACAATGAGCAGTTCTTC

D gene: NA
V gene: TRBV4-1
J gene: TRBJ1-6
clone size: NA
CDR3 protein: CASSQEPLRGLNSPLHF
CDR3 DNA: TGCGCCAGCAGCCAAGAACCCCTCAGGGGCCTAAATTCACCCCTCCACTTT

D gene: NA
V gene: TRBV29-1
J gene: TRBJ1-2
clone size: NA
CDR3 protein: CSVPTGHGYTF
CDR3 DNA: TGCAGCGTTCCGACAGGACATGGCTACACCTTC

D gene: NA
V gene: TRBV4-1
J gene: TRBJ2-6
clone size: NA
CDR3 protein: CASSQDAPWFSGANVLTF
CDR3 DNA: TGCGCCAGCAGCCAAGATGCCCCCTGGTTTTCTGGGGCCAACGTCCTGACTTTC

D gene: TRBD2
V gene: TRBV6-1
J gene: TRBJ2-2
clone size: NA
CDR3 protein: CASKLQRGGSPGELFF
CDR3 DNA: TGTGCCAGCAAACTCCAGCGGGGGGGCAGTCCCGGGGAGCTGTTTTTT

D gene: NA
V gene: TRBV12-3/TRBV12-4
J gene: TRBJ2-1
clone size: few
CDR3 protein: CASSFRAGWNNEQFF
CDR3 DNA: TGTGCCAGCAGTTTTAGGGCGGGGTGGAACAATGAGCAGTTCTTC

D gene: NA
V gene: TRBV5-4
J gene: TRBJ2-5
clone size: NA
CDR3 protein: CASSSTDTETQYF
CDR3 DNA: TGTGCCAGCAGTTCGACAGACACGGAGACCCAGTACTTC

D gene: NA
V gene: TRBV28
J gene: TRBJ1-6
clone size: NA
CDR3 protein: CASSLWGGSDSPLHF
CDR3 DNA: TGTGCCAGCAGTTTATGGGGAGGGTCGGACTCACCCCTCCACTTT

D gene: NA
V gene: TRBV5-1
J gene: TRBJ2-5
clone size: NA
CDR3 protein: CASSLEDSDRETQYF
CDR3 DNA: TGCGCCAGCAGCTTGGAGGACTCGGACCGGGAGACCCAGTACTTC

D gene: TRBD1
V gene: TRBV7-3
J gene: TRBJ2-1
clone size: NA
CDR3 protein: CASSSPPDRDNEQFF
CDR3 DNA: TGTGCCAGCAGCTCCCCCCCAGACAGGGACAATGAGCAGTTCTTC

D gene: TRBD1
V gene: TRBV4-1
J gene: TRBJ1-2
clone size: few
CDR3 protein: CASSHRGQEFGYTF
CDR3 DNA: TGCGCCAGCAGCCACAGGGGACAGGAGTTTGGCTACACCTTC

D gene: NA
V gene: TRBV6-1
J gene: TRBJ2-3
clone size: many
CDR3 protein: CASGGRIRTDTQYF
CDR3 DNA: TGTGCCAGCGGGGGTCGGATCCGCACAGATACGCAGTATTTT

D gene: NA
V gene: TRBV19
J gene: TRBJ1-1
clone size: NA
CDR3 protein: CASMLGQRNTEAFF
CDR3 DNA: TGTGCCAGTATGTTAGGACAGCGAAACACTGAAGCTTTCTTT

D gene: NA
V gene: TRBV28
J gene: TRBJ1-1
clone size: few
CDR3 protein: CASRDYTEAFF
CDR3 DNA: TGTGCCAGCAGGGATTACACTGAAGCTTTCTTT

D gene: NA
V gene: TRBV9
J gene: TRBJ2-2
clone size: NA
CDR3 protein: CASSVKAGELFF
CDR3 DNA: TGTGCCAGCAGCGTAAAGGCCGGGGAGCTGTTTTTT

D gene: NA
V gene: TRBV6-1
J gene: TRBJ1-4
clone size: many
CDR3 protein: CASSAHMEEKLFF
CDR3 DNA: TGTGCCAGCAGTGCCCACATGGAAGAAAAACTGTTTTTT

D gene: NA
V gene: TRBV5-5
J gene: TRBJ1-2
clone size: NA
CDR3 protein: CASSLGPGYKRSANYGYTF
CDR3 DNA: TGTGCCAGCAGCTTGGGGCCCGGGTACAAACGGTCAGCTAACTATGGCTACACCTTC

D gene: NA
V gene: TRBV27
J gene: TRBJ2-3
clone size: NA
CDR3 protein: CASRGRQLGLISDTQYF
CDR3 DNA: TGTGCCAGCAGGGGACGACAGCTAGGGTTGATATCAGATACGCAGTATTTT

D gene: NA
V gene: TRBV7-8
J gene: TRBJ2-7
clone size: NA
CDR3 protein: CASSLEPGDSYEQYF
CDR3 DNA: TGTGCCAGCAGCTTAGAGCCAGGCGACTCCTACGAGCAGTACTTC

D gene: NA
V gene: TRBV7-9
J gene: TRBJ1-5
clone size: NA
CDR3 protein: CASSLLGGPQPQHF
CDR3 DNA: TGTGCCAGCAGCCTCCTCGGGGGGCCTCAGCCCCAGCATTTT

D gene: TRBD1
V gene: TRBV2
J gene: TRBJ1-2
clone size: NA
CDR3 protein: CASRRDRGVFYGYTF
CDR3 DNA: TGTGCCAGCCGCAGAGACAGGGGCGTTTTCTATGGCTACACCTTC

D gene: TRBD1
V gene: TRBV6-6
J gene: TRBJ1-2
clone size: NA
CDR3 protein: CASTVTGGSNYGYTF
CDR3 DNA: TGTGCCAGCACCGTAACAGGGGGCTCTAACTATGGCTACACCTTC

D gene: TRBD1
V gene: TRBV7-6
J gene: TRBJ2-7
clone size: once
CDR3 protein: CASWGGTGVEQYF
CDR3 DNA: TGTGCCAGCTGGGGAGGGACAGGGGTCGAGCAGTACTTC

D gene: TRBD1
V gene: TRBV27
J gene: TRBJ1-2
clone size: NA
CDR3 protein: CASSADRGRGYTF
CDR3 DNA: TGTGCCAGCAGTGCGGACAGGGGGCGCGGCTACACCTTC

D gene: TRBD2
V gene: TRBV5-6
J gene: TRBJ2-7
clone size: NA
CDR3 protein: CASSPMGTTFEQYF
CDR3 DNA: TGTGCCAGCAGCCCCATGGGGACTACCTTCGAGCAGTACTTC

D gene: NA
V gene: TRBV20-1
J gene: TRBJ2-2
clone size: NA
CDR3 protein: CSAAGMNTGELFF
CDR3 DNA: TGCAGTGCTGCGGGGATGAACACCGGGGAGCTGTTTTTT

D gene: NA
V gene: TRBV7-6
J gene: TRBJ2-6
clone size: NA
CDR3 protein: CASSPLEVPTSGANVLTF
CDR3 DNA: TGTGCCAGCAGCCCCCTCGAGGTCCCTACAAGTGGGGCCAACGTCCTGACTTTC

D gene: NA
V gene: TRBV24-1
J gene: TRBJ2-1
clone size: few
CDR3 protein: CATTGDGGEQFF
CDR3 DNA: TGTGCCACCACCGGAGACGGGGGTGAGCAGTTCTTC

D gene: NA
V gene: TRBV5-1
J gene: TRBJ1-4
clone size: once
CDR3 protein: CASSLEGQTNEKLFF
CDR3 DNA: TGCGCCAGCAGCCTCGAAGGCCAGACTAATGAAAAACTGTTTTTT

D gene: TRBD1
V gene: TRBV27
J gene: TRBJ1-1
clone size: NA
CDR3 protein: CASSIKTGGGAEAFF
CDR3 DNA: TGTGCCAGCAGTATAAAGACAGGGGGGGGAGCTGAAGCTTTCTTT

D gene: NA
V gene: TRBV7-6
J gene: TRBJ1-2
clone size: many
CDR3 protein: CASSLRPVGPNYGYTF
CDR3 DNA: TGTGCCAGCAGCTTACGTCCAGTAGGTCCTAACTATGGCTACACCTTC

D gene: NA
V gene: TRBV6-2/TRBV6-3
J gene: TRBJ2-7
clone size: NA
CDR3 protein: CASSYGGTPPTYEQYF
CDR3 DNA: TGTGCCAGCAGTTACGGCGGGACGCCTCCAACCTACGAGCAGTACTTC

D gene: NA
V gene: TRBV9
J gene: TRBJ1-2
clone size: NA
CDR3 protein: CASSVDRKGFYGYTF
CDR3 DNA: TGTGCCAGCAGCGTAGACCGAAAGGGTTTTTATGGCTACACCTTC

D gene: NA
V gene: TRBV12-3/TRBV12-4
J gene: TRBJ2-1
clone size: many
CDR3 protein: CASSFAPWGNEQFF
CDR3 DNA: TGTGCCAGCAGTTTTGCCCCATGGGGGAATGAGCAGTTCTTC

D gene: NA
V gene: TRBV7-9
J gene: TRBJ2-7
clone size: NA
CDR3 protein: CASSFPWREQYF
CDR3 DNA: TGTGCCAGCAGCTTTCCATGGCGCGAGCAGTACTTC

D gene: NA
V gene: TRBV6-2/TRBV6-3
J gene: TRBJ2-5
clone size: NA
CDR3 protein: CASSSPGVGMETQYF
CDR3 DNA: TGTGCCAGCAGTTCGCCAGGGGTCGGCATGGAGACCCAGTACTTC

D gene: NA
V gene: TRBV29-1
J gene: TRBJ2-2
clone size: NA
CDR3 protein: CSVEDRETSSLTGELFF
CDR3 DNA: TGCAGCGTTGAAGATCGTGAGACAAGTTCCCTCACCGGGGAGCTGTTTTTT

D gene: NA
V gene: TRBV19
J gene: TRBJ2-1
clone size: NA
CDR3 protein: CASRLESASSYNEQFF
CDR3 DNA: TGTGCCAGTAGACTCGAAAGCGCTAGCTCCTACAATGAGCAGTTCTTC

D gene: TRBD2
V gene: TRBV5-6
J gene: TRBJ2-4
clone size: NA
CDR3 protein: CASSLTGGGAKNIQYF
CDR3 DNA: TGTGCCAGCAGCTTGACCGGGGGGGGGGCCAAAAACATTCAGTACTTC

D gene: TRBD2
V gene: TRBV29-1
J gene: TRBJ2-3
clone size: NA
CDR3 protein: CSVEGTSGGTDTQYF
CDR3 DNA: TGCAGCGTCGAGGGGACTAGCGGGGGCACAGATACGCAGTATTTT

D gene: NA
V gene: TRBV28
J gene: TRBJ1-4
clone size: NA
CDR3 protein: CASNPRRGFRGTNEKLFF
CDR3 DNA: TGTGCCAGCAACCCTCGTAGGGGATTCAGGGGAACTAATGAAAAACTGTTTTTT

D gene: NA
V gene: TRBV6-1
J gene: TRBJ1-6
clone size: NA
CDR3 protein: CASSEREGPGSYNSPLHF
CDR3 DNA: TGTGCCAGCAGTGAAAGGGAGGGTCCGGGTTCCTATAATTCACCCCTCCACTTT

D gene: NA
V gene: TRBV2
J gene: TRBJ2-3
clone size: once
CDR3 protein: CASSALGPRIDTQYF
CDR3 DNA: TGTGCCAGCAGTGCCCTGGGCCCACGGATAGATACGCAGTATTTT